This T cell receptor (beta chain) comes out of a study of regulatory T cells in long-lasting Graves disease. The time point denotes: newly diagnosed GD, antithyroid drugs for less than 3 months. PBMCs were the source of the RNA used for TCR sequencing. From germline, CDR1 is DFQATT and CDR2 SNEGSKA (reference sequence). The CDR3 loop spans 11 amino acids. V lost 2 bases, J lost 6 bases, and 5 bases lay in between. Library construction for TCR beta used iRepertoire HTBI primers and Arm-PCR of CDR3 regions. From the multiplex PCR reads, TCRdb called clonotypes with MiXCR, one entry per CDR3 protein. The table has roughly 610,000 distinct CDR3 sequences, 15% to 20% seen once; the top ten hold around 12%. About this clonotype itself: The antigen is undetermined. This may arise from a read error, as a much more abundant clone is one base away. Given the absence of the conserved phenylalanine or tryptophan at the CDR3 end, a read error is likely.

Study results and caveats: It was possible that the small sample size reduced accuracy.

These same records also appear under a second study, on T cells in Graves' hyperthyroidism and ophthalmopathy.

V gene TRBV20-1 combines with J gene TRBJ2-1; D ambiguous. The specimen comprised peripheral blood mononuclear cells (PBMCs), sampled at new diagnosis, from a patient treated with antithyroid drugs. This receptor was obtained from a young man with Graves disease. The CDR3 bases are TGCAGTGCTAGACCTATCAATGAGCAGTTCCTC. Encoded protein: CSARPINEQFL.